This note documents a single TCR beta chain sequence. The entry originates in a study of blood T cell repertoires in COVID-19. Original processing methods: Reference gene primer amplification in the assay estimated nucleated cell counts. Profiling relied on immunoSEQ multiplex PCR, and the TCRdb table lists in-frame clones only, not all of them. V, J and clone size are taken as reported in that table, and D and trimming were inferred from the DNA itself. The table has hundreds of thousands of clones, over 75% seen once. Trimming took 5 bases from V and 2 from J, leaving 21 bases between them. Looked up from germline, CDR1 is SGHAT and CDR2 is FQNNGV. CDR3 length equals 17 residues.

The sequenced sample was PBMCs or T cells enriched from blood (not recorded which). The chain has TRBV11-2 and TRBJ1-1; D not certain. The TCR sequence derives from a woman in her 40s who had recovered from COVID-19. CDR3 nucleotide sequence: TGTGCCAGCAGCCCCCGCCAGAGGCCCGGGGTAAACACTGAAGCTTTCTTT. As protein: CASSPRQRPGVNTEAFF.